A selection of T cell receptor beta chains follows, all from one sample in a study of T cells in Graves' hyperthyroidism and ophthalmopathy. Each CDR3 protein gets one entry after TCRdb re-called the multiplex PCR reads with MiXCR. Among around 200,000 distinct CDR3 sequences listed, 15% to 20% were seen once. Sequenced material: blood. The receptors originated from a woman aged 45 to 65 with Graves' hyperthyroidism. CDR3s include the opening cysteine and the closing phenylalanine or tryptophan. Fields, in order: V gene, clone size, CDR3 length, D gene, J gene, CDR3 protein, CDR3 DNA. D genes are given only for firm matches. Not all rows give a size; the values are once, few, many and, for expanded clones, a class.

>TRBV7-9|NA|14|NA|TRBJ2-5
CASSLSTDQETQYF
TGTGCCAGCAGCTTATCGACAGACCAAGAGACCCAGTACTTC
>TRBV28|many|14|NA|TRBJ2-3
CASTSPPSSDTQYF
TGTGCCAGCACAAGTCCCCCTAGCTCCGATACGCAGTATTTT
>TRBV4-1|many|15|TRBD1|TRBJ1-1
CASSLQGGRGTEAFF
TGCGCCAGCAGCCTACAGGGGGGTAGGGGCACTGAAGCTTTCTTT
>TRBV27|many|14|TRBD1|TRBJ2-7
CASSLVRGINEQYF
TGTGCCAGCAGTTTGGTCAGGGGGATTAACGAGCAGTACTTC
>TRBV6-2/TRBV6-3|many|14|NA|TRBJ2-5
CASRPGGQGETQYF
TGTGCCAGCAGGCCGGGGGGCCAGGGAGAGACCCAGTACTTC
>TRBV4-2|few|16|TRBD2|TRBJ2-1
CASSRILAGGLNEQFF
TGTGCCAGCAGCCGTATACTAGCGGGGGGCCTAAATGAGCAGTTCTTC
>TRBV6-1|many|13|NA|TRBJ2-2
CASSLVNTGELFF
TGTGCCAGCAGTTTAGTGAACACCGGGGAGCTGTTTTTT
>TRBV27|NA|15|NA|TRBJ1-1
CASSLIDPMNTEAFF
TGTGCCAGCAGTTTGATCGACCCCATGAACACTGAAGCTTTCTTT
>TRBV6-9|NA|15|NA|TRBJ2-7
CASSSPIDSFYEQYF
TGTGCCAGCAGTTCCCCCATCGACAGTTTCTACGAGCAGTACTTC
>TRBV13|few|13|TRBD1|TRBJ1-2
CASSPGGPRGYTF
TGTGCCAGCAGCCCAGGGGGGCCGAGGGGCTACACCTTC
>TRBV12-3/TRBV12-4|many|17|NA|TRBJ2-5
CASSPKPDRDDWETQYF
TGTGCCAGCAGCCCAAAACCGGACCGTGATGATTGGGAGACCCAGTACTTC
>TRBV7-9|many|15|NA|TRBJ2-7
CASSPDWGASYEQYF
TGTGCCAGCAGCCCAGACTGGGGGGCCTCCTACGAGCAGTACTTC
>TRBV6-1|many|15|TRBD1|TRBJ2-3
CASSYSGQGVDTQYF
TGTGCCAGCAGCTACAGTGGACAGGGGGTCGATACGCAGTATTTT
>TRBV2|NA|11|TRBD1|TRBJ1-1
CARQGGTEAFF
TGTGCCAGACAGGGGGGCACTGAAGCTTTCTTT
>TRBV5-1|many|15|TRBD1|TRBJ2-1
CASSQGVNAYNEQFF
TGCGCCAGCAGCCAGGGGGTTAATGCCTACAATGAGCAGTTCTTC